These 17 T cell receptor beta chains were all obtained from the same sample, sequenced in a study of T cells in Graves' hyperthyroidism and ophthalmopathy. Amplified TCR beta CDR3 regions came from RNA transcripts. Researchers ran a first-round RT-PCR on the TCR CDR3 using the HTBI primer set. Each CDR3 protein is one row after TCRdb ran MiXCR on the multiplex PCR reads. The repertoire consists of 550,000 to 800,000 distinct CDR3 sequences, with around 16% occurring once and the leading ten covering roughly a sixth. The sequenced sample consisted of blood. These receptors all come from a middle-aged man with Graves' hyperthyroidism.

This chain connects TRBV6-1 to TRBJ1-1; no clear D gene. Germline CDR1 and CDR2: MNHNS and SASEGT. The CDR3 runs 13 residues. The V end was cut by 6 bases, the J end by 6 bases, with 14 bases between. The CDR3 region is CASRDPPLPEAFF. CDR3 sequence (DNA): TGTGCCAGCAGGGACCCCCCGCTCCCTGAAGCTTTCTTT.

This chain uses TRBV4-1 with TRBJ1-1; unclear D gene. V lost 4 bases to trimming and J lost 1 base, with 13 bases between them. The germline CDR1 and CDR2 sequences are MGHRA and YSYEKL. This CDR3 is 15 amino acids long. The DNA for the CDR3 is TGCGCCAGCAGCCCTCACGGCATAGGGAACACTGAAGCTTTCTTT. Its translation: CASSPHGIGNTEAFF.

This clonotype occurred many times. The chain recombines TRBV2 with TRBJ1-2, with D maybe TRBD1 (5 bases). The length of the CDR3 is 14 residues. Germline lookup yields CDR1 SNHLY and CDR2 FYNNEI. The V and J ends lost 4 bases and 5 bases respectively, with 14 bases between them. The CDR3 region is CASSVGGTGYGYTF. The CDR3 coding sequence is TGTGCCAGCAGTGTCGGGGGGACCGGGTATGGCTACACCTTC. Variable domain in full (rest from reference TRBV2 and TRBJ1-2): EPEVTQTPSHQVTQMGQEVILRCVPISNHLYFYWYRQILGQKVEFLVSFYNNEISEKSEIFDDQFSVERPDGSNFTLKIRSTKLEDSAMYFCASSVGGTGYGYTFGSGTRLTVV.

J is TRBJ1-5 and V is TRBV6-2 or TRBV6-3; D is undetermined. Trimming left V 0 bases short and J 4 bases short, with 7 bases between. This CDR3 comprises 14 residues. Germline loops: CDR1 MNHEY, CDR2 SVGEGT. DNA of the CDR3: TGTGCCAGCAGTTACTCGAACCTTAATCAGCCCCAGCATTTT. Its translation is CASSYSNLNQPQHF.

In its sample, this clonotype was seen many times. The rearrangement links TRBV12-5 to TRBJ2-3; D not resolved. The CDR3 loop spans 11 amino acids. Trimming stripped 6 bases from V and 6 bases from J, with 7 bases between. Germline V lookup: CDR1 LGHNT, CDR2 FRNRAP. Here the CDR3 DNA reads TGTGCTAGTGGAGTAAAGGATACGCAGTATTTT. Protein product: CASGVKDTQYF.

This clonotype was seen repeatedly, ten times or more. The rearrangement joins TRBV5-1 to TRBJ2-1, with TRBD2 matching 8 bases. The CDR3 covers 15 residues. Losses at the gene ends were 6 bases for V and 3 bases for J; bases not matched to a gene: 8. CDR1 and CDR2 from the germline V gene are SGHRS and YFSETQ. The CDR3 DNA is TGCGCCAGCACCTTTGCAGGGACTAGCTACAATGAGCAGTTCTTC. Protein sequence: CASTFAGTSYNEQFF.

A few counts support this clonotype. V is TRBV30 and J is TRBJ1-5; a possible D gene is TRBD1 (5 bases). CDR3 length equals 14 residues. Per the germline V gene, CDR1 is GTSNPN and CDR2 is SVGIG (reference sequence). Trimming shortened V by 0 bases and J by 6 bases, and 12 bases separated the two germline ends. The CDR3: CAWSVPPGTQPQHF. For the CDR3, the DNA is TGTGCCTGGAGTGTGCCCCCTGGGACTCAGCCCCAGCATTTT.

V and J are TRBV20-1 and TRBJ2-7; D unclear. CDR1 is DFQATT, CDR2 SNEGSKA, per germline (reference sequence). Trimming shortened V by 6 bases and J by 2 bases, and 8 bases separated the two germline ends. CDR3 length equals 11 residues. The CDR3 region is CSAPLTYEQYF. The CDR3 nucleotides read TGCAGTGCCCCACTAACCTACGAGCAGTACTTC.

V gene TRBV5-6 combines with J gene TRBJ1-1, with 7 positions matching TRBD1. Germline loops: CDR1 SGHDT, CDR2 YYEEEE. Unmatched junction bases numbered 10, after V lost 4 bases and J lost 7 bases. This CDR3 region has 14 residues. The CDR3 nucleotides read TGTGCCAGCAGCCCAAGACAGGGAGGATTTGAAGCTTTCTTT. This sequence encodes CASSPRQGGFEAFF.

Comment on this clonotype: One end of the junction varies from germline; a read error may be responsible. The chain combines TRBV5-1 with TRBJ1-1; D ambiguous. CDR1 and CDR2 (germline): SGHRS, YFSETQ. CDR3 length equals 15 residues. The CDR3 sequence is CAGSLAGYTNTEAFF. In DNA form, the CDR3 reads TGTGCCGGCAGCTTGGCTGGGTACACGAACACTGAAGCTTTCTTT.

The chain joins TRBV3-1 to TRBJ2-1; D call uncertain. CDR3 length equals 13 residues. V lost 0 bases and J 7 bases, leaving 7 bases between the germline ends. Germline V gene data show CDR1 as LGHDT and CDR2 as YNNKEL (reference sequence). The CDR3 DNA sequence: TGTGCCAGCAGCCAAGATAGGAAGAATGAGCAGTTCTTC. Translated: CASSQDRKNEQFF.

V and J are TRBV20-1 and TRBJ2-1; 8 nucleotides line up with TRBD2. V was clipped by 8 bases and J by 4 bases; unmatched bases: 13. Germline assignment: CDR1 DFQATT and CDR2 SNEGSKA (reference sequence). The CDR3 contains 15 residues. CDR3 sequence reads: CSITRSSGRYNEQFF. In nucleotides, the CDR3 is TGCAGTATTACGCGATCTAGCGGGCGGTACAATGAGCAGTTCTTC.

This clonotype was detected only a few times. This chain joins TRBV10-3 and TRBJ2-3; D is unresolved. The CDR3 has 11 amino acids. V shed 10 bases and J shed 6 bases, with 11 bases lying between them. The germline gives CDR1 ENHRY, CDR2 SYGVKD. The CDR3 sequence: CATQVRDTQYF. In nucleotides, the CDR3 is TGTGCCACCCAGGTTAGGGATACGCAGTATTTT.

This clonotype came up many times. The chain combines TRBV18 with TRBJ2-1; a weak D match, TRBD1 (6 bases). This CDR3 contains 11 residues. The germline CDR1 and CDR2 sequences are KGHSH and LQKENI. Trimming removed 6 bases at V and 9 bases at J, with 9 bases between. The CDR3 coding sequence is TGTGCCAGCTCCAGGGGTGGTGAGCAGTTCTTC. Its translation: CASSRGGEQFF.

The sample holds a few counts of this clonotype. V usage is TRBV5-1 and J usage is TRBJ1-4; possibly TRBD1 for D (5 bases). Germline assignment: CDR1 SGHRS and CDR2 YFSETQ. V was cut by 4 bases and J by 7 bases, with 14 bases left in between. The CDR3 has 14 residues. The CDR3 coding sequence is TGCGCCAGCAGCCCAGGGACTTCCTTTGAAAAACTGTTTTTT. Amino acid sequence: CASSPGTSFEKLFF.

This clonotype was observed at least ten times. The chain joins TRBV7-8 to TRBJ2-3; 9 bases agree with TRBD1. This CDR3 has 14 residues. The germline gives CDR1 SGHVS, CDR2 FQNEAQ. V lost 5 bases to trimming and J lost 6 bases; unmatched junction nucleotides: 6. The CDR3 loop is CASSPDRGWDTQYF. CDR3 in DNA: TGTGCCAGCAGCCCCGACAGGGGGTGGGATACGCAGTATTTT.

This clonotype was observed many times. The chain couples TRBV6-1 to TRBJ2-1; 12 bases map to TRBD2. V trimming: 5 bases; J trimming: 7 bases; junction bases outside the gene matches: 9. CDR1 and CDR2 from the germline V gene are MNHNS and SASEGT. The CDR3 totals 16 residues. DNA for the CDR3: TGTGCCAGCAGTTCCCAACTAGCGGGAGGAAGGAATGAGCAGTTCTTC. Its translation: CASSSQLAGGRNEQFF.